These T cell receptor beta chains were read from a single sample in a study of blood T cell repertoires in COVID-19. Produced via immunoSEQ multiplex PCR; TCRdb's table is partial and in-frame only. The repertoire holds about 40,000 clones, with 70% to 85% as singletons. The sequenced sample was peripheral blood. All receptors come from a woman aged 55 to 70 with acute or convalescent COVID-19. Both conserved end residues are part of each CDR3. Fields, in order: J gene, V gene, D gene, clone size, CDR3 protein, CDR3 DNA. A D gene is named only where the DNA matches it firmly. Only some rows state a clone size, as once, few, many or a class for expanded clones.

J: TRBJ2-7
V: TRBV19
D: TRBD2
size: .
CDR3: CASSWTSGTYEQYF
DNA: TGTGCCAGTAGCTGGACTAGCGGGACCTACGAGCAGTACTTC

J: TRBJ1-2
V: TRBV4-1
D: .
size: .
CDR3: CASSQDRSEANYGYTF
DNA: TGCGCCAGCAGCCAAGATCGGTCGGAGGCTAACTATGGCTACACCTTC

J: TRBJ1-1
V: TRBV4-1
D: .
size: .
CDR3: CASSQEWETNTEAFF
DNA: TGCGCCAGCAGCCAAGAATGGGAGACGAACACTGAAGCTTTCTTT

J: TRBJ2-1
V: TRBV3-1/TRBV3-2
D: TRBD1
size: .
CDR3: CASSQGGQNNEQFF
DNA: TGTGCCAGCAGCCAAGGGGGACAGAACAATGAGCAGTTCTTC

J: TRBJ2-3
V: TRBV19
D: TRBD2
size: .
CDR3: CATQQLAGNGDTQYF
DNA: TGTGCCACCCAGCAACTAGCGGGAAATGGGGATACGCAGTATTTT

J: TRBJ2-6
V: TRBV3-1/TRBV3-2
D: TRBD2
size: .
CDR3: CASSQGLAGAGANVLTF
DNA: TGTGCCAGCAGCCAAGGTCTGGCGGGAGCTGGGGCCAACGTCCTGACTTTC

J: TRBJ2-1
V: TRBV7-2
D: TRBD2
size: .
CDR3: CASSFWGLAGANNEQFF
DNA: TGTGCCAGCAGCTTTTGGGGACTAGCGGGAGCCAACAATGAGCAGTTCTTC

J: TRBJ2-5
V: TRBV5-1
D: TRBD2
size: .
CDR3: CASGTSGGAGETQYF
DNA: TGCGCCAGCGGGACTAGCGGGGGGGCCGGAGAGACCCAGTACTTC

J: TRBJ1-1
V: TRBV19
D: .
size: once
CDR3: CASSPGPGTEAFF
DNA: TGTGCCAGTAGCCCCGGTCCAGGGACTGAAGCTTTCTTT

J: TRBJ1-4
V: TRBV7-9
D: .
size: .
CDR3: CASSLTPGEKLFF
DNA: TGTGCCAGCAGCCTGACCCCAGGAGAAAAACTGTTTTTT

J: TRBJ1-1
V: TRBV18
D: TRBD1
size: .
CDR3: CASSPGQGPNTEAFF
DNA: TGTGCCAGCTCACCGGGACAGGGGCCGAACACTGAAGCTTTCTTT

J: TRBJ2-2
V: TRBV10-3
D: .
size: once
CDR3: CAISESGPHTGELFF
DNA: TGTGCCATCAGTGAGTCGGGGCCTCACACCGGGGAGCTGTTTTTT

J: TRBJ2-2
V: TRBV13
D: .
size: .
CDR3: CASKLTGRSAGELFF
DNA: TGTGCCAGCAAACTGACAGGGAGGAGTGCCGGGGAGCTGTTTTTT

J: TRBJ1-6
V: TRBV6-6
D: .
size: .
CDR3: CASSYSQDNSPLHF
DNA: TGTGCCAGCAGTTACTCCCAGGATAATTCACCCCTCCACTTT

J: TRBJ2-1
V: TRBV28
D: TRBD2
size: .
CDR3: CASSLLAGGSYNEQFF
DNA: TGTGCCAGCAGTTTACTCGCGGGAGGGTCCTACAATGAGCAGTTCTTC

J: TRBJ2-1
V: TRBV27
D: TRBD2
size: once
CDR3: CASIIIPRRSGRAGANEQFF
DNA: TGTGCCAGCATCATAATACCGCGGCGGTCAGGGAGAGCGGGAGCCAATGAGCAGTTCTTC

J: TRBJ2-2
V: TRBV5-4
D: TRBD1
size: .
CDR3: CASSSRDRGPGELFF
DNA: TGTGCCAGCAGCTCGCGGGACAGGGGGCCCGGGGAGCTGTTTTTT

J: TRBJ2-7
V: TRBV7-6
D: TRBD2
size: once
CDR3: CASSLQSSSGSYEQYF
DNA: TGTGCCAGCAGCTTACAATCTTCTAGCGGGAGCTACGAGCAGTACTTC